One sample yielded the 24 T cell receptor beta chains listed below, sequenced in a study of blood T cell repertoires in COVID-19. Some clones are missing from TCRdb's copy, which holds only in-frame ones; the method was immunoSEQ multiplex PCR. The sample carries a few hundred thousand clones, 88% recorded once. The sequencing sample was made of peripheral blood. The receptor source for this set is a man in his sixties who had recovered from COVID-19.

In nucleotides, the CDR3 is TGCGCCAGCAGCCAAGTAAACAGGGGGTGGACCGGGGAGCTGTTTTTT. The encoded protein is CASSQVNRGWTGELFF. J is TRBJ2-2 and V is TRBV4-1; 8 bases align to TRBD1. The CDR3 has 16 residues. Trimming cost V 1 base and J 5 bases; bases outside gene matches: 6. CDR1 and CDR2 (germline): MGHRA, YSYEKL.

V usage is TRBV18 and J usage is TRBJ2-3; possible D gene TRBD2, 7 bases. CDR1 is KGHSH, CDR2 LQKENI, per germline. Trimming shortened V by 0 bases and J by 1 base, and 11 bases separated the two germline ends. This CDR3 is built from 16 residues. DNA for the CDR3: TGTGCCAGCTCACCACCGGGGGGGCCCGGCACAGATACGCAGTATTTT. It encodes CASSPPGGPGTDTQYF. Full variable domain (remainder filled in from reference TRBV18 and TRBJ2-3): NAGVMQNPRHLVRRRGQEARLRCSPMKGHSHVYWYRQLPEEGLKFMVYLQKENIIDESGMPKERFSAEFPKEGPSILRIQQVVRGDSAAYFCASSPPGGPGTDTQYFGPGTRLTVL.

The chain joins TRBV6-4 to TRBJ2-7, with 12 bases fitting TRBD2. The germline V gene has CDR1 MRHNA and CDR2 SNTAGT. This CDR3 has 16 residues. Trimming cost V 4 bases and J 2 bases; bases outside gene matches: 6. The CDR3 sequence: CASSGLAGAKAYEQYF. CDR3 nucleotides: TGTGCCAGCAGTGGACTAGCGGGGGCGAAGGCCTACGAGCAGTACTTC.

V is TRBV5-1 and J is TRBJ1-1; a weak D match, TRBD1 (5 bases). The germline V and J ends were trimmed by 4 bases and 0 bases, with 16 bases remaining between them. The CDR3 has 16 amino acids. Germline-derived CDR1 and CDR2 are SGHRS and YFSETQ. DNA of the CDR3: TGCGCCAGCAGCGACCCCAGGGTGGTCATGAACACTGAAGCTTTCTTT. This gives the protein CASSDPRVVMNTEAFF.

V usage is TRBV7-2 and J usage is TRBJ1-3; 7 nucleotides match TRBD1. Trimming at V came to 5 bases and at J to 4 bases, leaving 5 bases not matched to a gene. CDR3 length equals 14 residues. CDR1 and CDR2 from the germline V gene are SGHTA and FQGNSA. Here the CDR3 reads CASSPTGFGNTIYF. DNA for the CDR3: TGTGCCAGCAGCCCGACAGGGTTCGGAAACACCATATATTTT.

The CDR3 sequence is CASSLADRSGNTIYF. The CDR3 coding sequence is TGTGCCAGCAGCTTGGCGGACAGATCTGGAAACACCATATATTTT. The chain is built from TRBV5-6 and TRBJ1-3; D is perhaps TRBD1 (6 bases). The V gene's germline CDR1 is SGHDT and CDR2 YYEEEE. Trimming left V 0 bases short and J 1 base short, with 8 bases between. This CDR3 is built from 15 residues.

This clone has only one observation. The chain has TRBV9 and TRBJ2-2; 10 bases are a match to TRBD1. The CDR3 length is 19 residues. V lost 0 bases and J lost 1; bases outside the gene matches: 9. Germline loops: CDR1 SGDLS, CDR2 YYNGEE. CDR3 region: CASSVETGTGALNTGELFF. The CDR3 nucleotides read TGTGCCAGCAGCGTAGAGACGGGGACAGGGGCTTTGAACACCGGGGAGCTGTTTTTT.

The gene calls are TRBV12-1 and TRBJ2-3; TRBD2 is the table's D call and was not checked against the DNA. TRBV12-1 is described as a pseudogene. The CDR3 has 15 amino acids. CDR3 amino acids: CAGHGGNTSTDTQYF. For the CDR3, the DNA is TGTGCCGGACACGGGGGGAATACTAGCACAGATACGCAGTATTTT.

This clone turned up a few times. The genes are TRBV4-2 and TRBJ1-6, with TRBD1 identical over 8 bases. This CDR3 spans 16 amino acids. Trimming removed 4 bases from V and 1 base from J; junction bases left unmatched: 3. Germline CDR1 and CDR2: LGHNA and YNFKEQ. This CDR3 reads CASSRRTGSYNSPLHF. CDR3 bases: TGTGCCAGCAGCCGACGGACAGGGTCCTATAATTCACCCCTCCACTTT.

As to this clone: Additional DNA sequences in this sample encode the identical CDR3. This sequence joins TRBV7-9 and TRBJ2-5; 7 positions agree with TRBD1. Germline assignment: CDR1 SEHNR and CDR2 FQNEAQ (reference sequence). The CDR3 runs to 13 residues. V trimming: 5 bases; J trimming: 4 bases; junction bases outside the gene matches: 4. In nucleotides, the CDR3 is TGTGCCAGCAGCCTCGACAGGGCAGAGACCCAGTACTTC. As protein: CASSLDRAETQYF.

This clone was observed a single time. J is TRBJ2-5 and V is TRBV24-1; TRBD1 might be the D (6 bases). Germline V gene data show CDR1 as KGHDR and CDR2 as SFDVKD. Trimming left V 1 base short and J 8 bases short, with 22 bases between. This CDR3 spans 17 amino acids. Here the CDR3 reads CATSDFYAPGGMGTQYF. In DNA form, the CDR3 reads TGTGCCACCAGTGATTTCTACGCCCCTGGGGGCATGGGCACCCAGTACTTC.

CDR3 DNA: TGTGCCAGCAGCCCCGGGAGAGATACGCAGTATTTT. Its protein product is CASSPGRDTQYF. This chain uses TRBV7-9 with TRBJ2-3; D is perhaps TRBD2 (6 bases). Trimming removed 5 bases from V and 5 bases from J, with 8 bases in between. CDR3 size: 12 residues. Per germline, CDR1 SEHNR and CDR2 FQNEAQ (reference sequence).

This rearrangement joins TRBV7-2 to TRBJ2-1, with 9 bases matching TRBD2. The CDR3 spans 15 residues. The ends lost 5 bases at V and 7 bases at J; junction bases unmatched: 9. Germline V gene data show CDR1 as SGHTA and CDR2 as FQGNSA. For the CDR3, the DNA is TGTGCCAGCAGCCCGCCGGGACTAGCCATAAATGAGCAGTTCTTC. It yields the protein CASSPPGLAINEQFF.

The chain joins TRBV5-1 to TRBJ2-1, with 10 bases identical to TRBD2. V gave up 1 base and J gave up 6 bases; unmatched junction bases: 4. The CDR3 extends over 15 amino acids. Looked up from germline, CDR1 is SGHRS and CDR2 is YFSETQ. The CDR3 protein is CASSLRLAGGNEQFF. The CDR3 nucleotides are TGCGCCAGCAGCTTGCGACTAGCGGGCGGCAATGAGCAGTTCTTC.

This clone was recorded a few times. The chain joins TRBV5-1 to TRBJ2-2, with a tentative D call TRBD1 (6 bases). The V end was cut by 4 bases, the J end by 13 bases, with 20 bases between. CDR3 length: 14 residues. Looked up from germline, CDR1 is SGHRS and CDR2 is YFSETQ. The CDR3 spells CASSRIAGAERLFF. The CDR3 bases are TGCGCCAGCAGCAGGATTGCAGGGGCGGAGAGGCTGTTTTTT.

The gene calls are TRBV7-9 and TRBJ1-2, with 7 bases identical to TRBD1. CDR1 SEHNR and CDR2 FQNEAQ come from the germline V gene (reference sequence). The length of the CDR3 is 14 residues. Trimming cost V 2 bases and J 2 bases; bases outside gene matches: 2. As DNA, the CDR3 is TGTGCCAGCAGCTTATCAGGGGGAAACTATGGCTACACCTTC. This sequence encodes CASSLSGGNYGYTF.

This clone was seen a few times. The CDR3 DNA follows: TGTGCCAGCTCAACGGGACGGGAGAAGGACACCATATATTTT. Protein product: CASSTGREKDTIYF. The chain carries TRBV18 and TRBJ1-3, with D possibly being TRBD1 (5 bases). This CDR3 has 14 residues. CDR1 is KGHSH and CDR2 is LQKENI in the germline V gene. The ends were cut back, 5 bases at V and 8 bases at J, with 16 bases in the middle.

The genes are TRBV12-3 or TRBV12-4 and TRBJ2-2; D is uncertain. V lost 6 bases, J lost 4 bases, and 3 bases lay in between. This CDR3 is 11 amino acids long. For the CDR3, the DNA is TGTGCCAGCAGCGTCACCGGGGAGCTGTTTTTT. Translating it yields CASSVTGELFF.

The chain has TRBV6-9 and TRBJ1-6; D is undetermined. This CDR3 has 12 residues. Trimming removed 10 bases at V and 7 bases at J, with 11 bases between. The germline gives CDR1 MNHGY, CDR2 SVAAGI. The CDR3 is CATWRVNSPLHF. The CDR3 DNA reads TGTGCCACCTGGAGGGTCAATTCACCCCTCCACTTT.

The V call is TRBV13, the J call TRBJ2-3, with D maybe TRBD2 (7 bases). This CDR3 region has 15 residues. Trimming took off 5 bases at V and 0 bases at J, with 12 bases between the two ends. The V gene's germline CDR1 is PRHDT and CDR2 FYEKMQ (reference sequence). The DNA for the CDR3 is TGTGCCAGCAGCAGGGGGGGAGCTAGCACAGATACGCAGTATTTT. It translates to CASSRGGASTDTQYF.

The chain carries TRBV10-3 and TRBJ2-2, with TRBD2 matching 11 bases. The ends lost 2 bases at V and 3 bases at J; junction bases unmatched: 8. From germline, CDR1 is ENHRY and CDR2 SYGVKD. The CDR3 runs to 18 residues. This CDR3 is CAISERLAGGRDTGELFF. The CDR3 DNA is TGTGCCATCAGTGAGAGGCTAGCGGGGGGTCGAGACACCGGGGAGCTGTTTTTT.

The chain has TRBV6-2 or TRBV6-3 and TRBJ2-7; 7 bases match TRBD2. Germline V CDR1 and CDR2: MNHEY, SVGEGT. The CDR3 spans 14 residues. Losses at the gene ends were 2 bases for V and 5 bases for J; bases not matched to a gene: 6. CDR3 DNA sequence: TGTGCCAGCAGTTACGGGAGGGGAAAAGACGAGCAGTACTTC. Translating it yields CASSYGRGKDEQYF.

The chain's CDR3 is CASSLRGQAGQETQYF. DNA of the CDR3: TGTGCCAGCAGCCTCAGGGGGCAGGCGGGCCAAGAGACCCAGTACTTC. This chain links TRBV9 with TRBJ2-5; TRBD1 matches at 8 bases. J lost 1 base, V lost 4 bases, and 9 bases had no gene match. This CDR3 is 16 amino acids long. Germline V gene lookup returns CDR1 SGDLS and CDR2 YYNGEE.

This chain connects TRBV4-1 to TRBJ2-3, with 13 bases matching TRBD2. The germline CDR1 and CDR2 sequences are MGHRA and YSYEKL. Trimming took 3 bases from V and 2 from J; bases not matched to a gene: 14. The CDR3 is made up of 20 amino acids. The CDR3 DNA is TGCGCCAGCAGCCAGAGGGGAGGGGGGACTAGCGGGACCTACACAGATACGCAGTATTTT. Its protein product is CASSQRGGGTSGTYTDTQYF.